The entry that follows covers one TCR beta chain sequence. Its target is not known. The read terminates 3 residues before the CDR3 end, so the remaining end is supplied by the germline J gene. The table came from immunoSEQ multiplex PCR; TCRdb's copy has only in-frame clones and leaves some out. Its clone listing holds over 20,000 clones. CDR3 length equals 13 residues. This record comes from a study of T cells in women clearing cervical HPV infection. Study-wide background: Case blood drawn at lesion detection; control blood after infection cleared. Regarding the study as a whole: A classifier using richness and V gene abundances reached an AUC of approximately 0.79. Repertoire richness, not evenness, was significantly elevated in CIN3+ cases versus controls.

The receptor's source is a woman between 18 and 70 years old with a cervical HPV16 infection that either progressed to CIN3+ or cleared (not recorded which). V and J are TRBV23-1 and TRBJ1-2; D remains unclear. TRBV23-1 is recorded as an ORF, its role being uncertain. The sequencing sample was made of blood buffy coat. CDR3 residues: CASSQKEVHGYTF. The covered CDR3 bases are TGCGCCAGCAGTCAAAAAGAGGTTCACGGC.